The source of this T cell receptor (beta chain) is a study of T cells in tuberculosis. Study as a whole: This South African cohort compared adolescents with or without latent tuberculosis against adults with active tuberculosis.

Clones were sequenced by immunoSEQ multiplex PCR, and TCRdb holds only the in-frame ones, with some missing. The table records some 26,000 clones, 85% to 95% of them present only once. This clone was seen a single time. The CDR3 runs to 14 residues. Unmatched junction bases numbered 6, after V lost 11 bases and J lost 0 bases. Germline-derived CDR1 and CDR2 are ENHRY and SYGVKD. The chain couples TRBV10-3 to TRBJ2-2; TRBD1 matches at 7 bases. The sample was PBMCs. The source of this sequence is a donor aged 10 to 29 with latent tuberculosis or without tuberculosis infection. Some clones in this sample may be carry-over from other donors' samples. The CDR3 DNA is TGTGCCGGCGCCGGGACAGCGAACACCGGGGAGCTGTTTTTT. It codes for CAGAGTANTGELFF.